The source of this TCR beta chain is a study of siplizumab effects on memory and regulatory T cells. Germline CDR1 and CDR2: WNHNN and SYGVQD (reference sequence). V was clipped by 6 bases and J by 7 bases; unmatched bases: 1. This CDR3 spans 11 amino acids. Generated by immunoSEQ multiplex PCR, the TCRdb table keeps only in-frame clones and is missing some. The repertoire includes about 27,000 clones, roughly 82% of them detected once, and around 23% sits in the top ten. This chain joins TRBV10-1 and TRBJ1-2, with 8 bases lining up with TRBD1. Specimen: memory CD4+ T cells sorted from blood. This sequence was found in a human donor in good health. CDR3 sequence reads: CASRDRGGYTF. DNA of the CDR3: TGCGCCAGCAGAGACAGGGGTGGCTACACCTTC.